This TCR beta chain was profiled in a study of T cell responses to AZD1222 COVID-19 vaccine. Measured with immunoSEQ multiplex PCR; TCRdb has only the in-frame clones, and not every one. The repertoire holds 140,000 to 150,000 clones, roughly 88% seen once, with around 8.6% in the top ten. V lost 0 bases and J lost 4; bases outside the gene matches: 6. The germline gives CDR1 LGHNA, CDR2 YNFKEQ. This CDR3 has 16 amino acids. This chain links TRBV4-2 with TRBJ1-3, with TRBD1 identical over 7 bases. The sample consisted of peripheral blood, taken on day 0 of AZD1222 vaccination. The sequence was collected from an adult in good health. The CDR3 loop is CASSQDIRTGGNTIYF. In DNA, the CDR3 is TGTGCCAGCAGCCAAGATATTAGGACAGGAGGAAACACCATATATTTT.